Presented here are 3 T cell receptor beta chains from one specimen sequenced in a study of tumor and adjacent non-tumor tissue in lung cancer (dated by TCRdb to 2016 to 2019). Libraries were prepared through multiplex PCR. Sequencing instrument: Illumina HiSeq 2500. TCRbeta libraries were built by three rounds of nested PCR using primers (Table S4), following protocols modified from ARM-PCR. Starting from the raw public reads, TCRdb applied fastp trimming at Q25, assembled clones with MiXCR and retained in-frame beta chains. Under each unique CDR3 protein, matching rows form one entry showing the most common genes and DNA. In this sample the table shows around 210,000 distinct CDR3 sequences, 71% of which occur a single time. The ten largest clones take up less than 25% of the sample. RNA was isolated from bulk unsorted tissue, and RNA quality was assessed with a NanoDrop ND-1000 and an Agilent 2100.

Sequences were obtained from lung tumor tissue. These receptors were taken from a man between 60 and 75 years old with non-small cell lung cancer.

A word on this clonotype: One end of the junction is discordant with germline, which a read error may explain. CDR3 amino acids: CASSSRMEGPKEIQYF. The DNA of the CDR3 is TGTGCCAGCAGCTCCAGAATGGAGGGGCCAAAGGAGATCCAGTACTTC. The rearrangement links TRBV11-2 to TRBJ2-5; D perhaps matches TRBD2 (6 bases). There are 16 residues in the CDR3. Germline CDR1 reads SGHAT; CDR2 reads FQNNGV.

This clonotype showed up many times. For the CDR3, the DNA is TGTGCCAGCAGTGAAGGACAGGGTCGGGGCACTGAAGCTTTCTTT. Its protein is CASSEGQGRGTEAFF. The chain joins TRBV6-1 to TRBJ1-1; 7 positions match TRBD1. V lost 1 base to trimming and J lost 4 bases; unmatched junction nucleotides: 6. The germline V gene has CDR1 MNHNS and CDR2 SASEGT. The CDR3 is 15 residues long.

The gene calls are TRBV20-1 and TRBJ2-6, with 7 nucleotides matching TRBD2. The trim removed 2 bases at V and 2 bases at J, leaving 3 bases unmatched. The CDR3 covers 15 residues. Per the germline V gene, CDR1 is DFQATT and CDR2 is SNEGSKA (reference sequence). For the CDR3, the DNA is TGCAGTGCTAGACCCGGGGGGACTGGGGCCAACGTCCTGACTTTC. Translated: CSARPGGTGANVLTF.